One and the same sample provided the 23 T cell receptor beta chains below, sequenced in a study of shared clonotypes between healthy human individuals. Some clones are missing from TCRdb's copy, which holds only in-frame ones; the method was immunoSEQ multiplex PCR. Among about 120,000 clones listed, approximately 70% were seen once. The sample was memory CD8+ T cells sorted from blood. Described subset: CD45RO+ cells pooled with CCR7-negative TemRA cells. The source of these receptors is a woman aged 25-40 years in good health.

V and J are TRBV28 and TRBJ2-7; D is uncertain. The germline V gene encodes CDR1 MDHEN and CDR2 SYDVKM. The CDR3 totals 13 residues. V lost 5 bases, J lost 1 base, and 9 bases lay in between. CDR3: CASSRRISYEQYF. Written as DNA, the CDR3 is TGTGCCAGCAGTCGACGGATTTCCTACGAGCAGTACTTC.

The V and J genes are TRBV29-1 and TRBJ1-1; D is ambiguous. The CDR3 has 13 residues. Germline V gene lookup returns CDR1 SQVTM and CDR2 ANQGSEA. V lost 0 bases and J lost 0, with 5 bases in between. The CDR3, as DNA: TGCAGCGTTGAAGATTGGATGAACACTGAAGCTTTCTTT. It yields the protein CSVEDWMNTEAFF. The entire variable domain, with the rest obtained from reference TRBV29-1 and TRBJ1-1, is as follows: SAVISQKPSRDICQRGTSLTIQCQVDSQVTMMFWYRQQPGQSLTLIATANQGSEATYESGFVIDKFPISRPNLTFSTLTVSNMSPEDSSIYLCSVEDWMNTEAFFGQGTRLTVV.

The chain is built from TRBV9 and TRBJ1-6; D gene ambiguous. Trimming removed 3 bases from V and 15 bases from J, with 16 bases in between. Germline V lookup: CDR1 SGDLS, CDR2 YYNGEE. The length of the CDR3 is 13 residues. The CDR3 coding sequence is TGTGCCAGCAGCGCGCTCACCAACGGGTTCCTCCACTTT. This gives the protein CASSALTNGFLHF. The full variable domain, rest sourced from reference TRBV9 and TRBJ1-6, is DSGVTQTPKHLITATGQRVTLRCSPRSGDLSVYWYQQSLDQGLQFLIQYYNGEERAKGNILERFSAQQFPDLHSELNLSSLELGDSALYFCASSALTNGFLHFGNGTRLTVT.

This clone occurred many times. V gene TRBV19 combines with J gene TRBJ2-1; a weak D match, TRBD2 (6 bases). CDR3 size: 14 residues. V dropped 3 bases and J dropped 6 bases, with 12 bases sitting between them. The germline gives CDR1 LNHDA, CDR2 SQIVND (reference sequence). This chain's CDR3 is CASSIGGTRNEQFF. The CDR3 DNA reads as TGTGCCAGTAGTATCGGCGGGACTCGCAATGAGCAGTTCTTC.

V is TRBV7-9 and J is TRBJ1-5; D unresolved. V was pared by 1 base and J by 1 base, with 8 bases between. CDR3 length: 15 amino acids. Germline assignment: CDR1 SEHNR and CDR2 FQNEAQ (reference sequence). The CDR3 DNA follows: TGTGCCAGCAGCTTAGGCCGGGTAAGCAATCAGCCCCAGCATTTT. Translation gives CASSLGRVSNQPQHF.

The genes are TRBV25-1 and TRBJ1-5, with D possibly matching TRBD1 (5 bases). CDR1 and CDR2 from the germline V gene are MGHDK and SYGVNS. V was pared by 7 bases and J by 1 base, with 8 bases between. The CDR3 spans 13 residues. CDR3: CASTGGSNQPQHF. DNA for the CDR3: TGTGCCAGCACCGGGGGAAGCAATCAGCCCCAGCATTTT.

J is TRBJ2-6 and V is TRBV6-4, with D unclear. Germline CDR1 and CDR2: MRHNA and SNTAGT. This CDR3 has 15 residues. V was pared by 2 bases and J by 1 base, with 6 bases between. The CDR3 DNA sequence: TGTGCCAGCAGTGACAGAGGATCTGGGGCCAACGTCCTGACTTTC. The encoded protein is CASSDRGSGANVLTF.

The chain couples TRBV5-6 to TRBJ2-5; no definite D call. The J call could be wrong; TRBJ2-7 is a better fit for the DNA end. Germline V CDR1 and CDR2: SGHDT, YYEEEE. The CDR3 covers 12 residues. The CDR3 region is CASSLDDYEQYF. CDR3 sequence (DNA): TGTGCCAGCAGCCTGGATGACTACGAGCAGTACTTC.

The V call is TRBV2, the J call TRBJ2-2; D perhaps matches TRBD1 (6 bases). V shed 6 bases and J shed 3 bases, with 14 bases lying between them. The CDR3 has 15 amino acids. CDR1 is SNHLY and CDR2 is FYNNEI in the germline V gene. The CDR3: CASSSQGSHTGELFF. CDR3 sequence (DNA): TGTGCCAGCAGCAGCCAGGGGTCCCACACCGGGGAGCTGTTTTTT.

This chain connects TRBV15 to TRBJ1-1; D call uncertain. The V end lost 5 bases, the J end lost 4 bases, and 14 bases lay between the germline ends. Per the germline V gene, CDR1 is LNHNV and CDR2 is YYDKDF (reference sequence). The CDR3 consists of 14 residues. The CDR3 is CATSLPMRGTEAFF. DNA for the CDR3: TGTGCCACCAGCCTTCCGATGAGAGGCACTGAAGCTTTCTTT.

In this sample, this clone turned up once. The chain recombines TRBV27 with TRBJ2-7; D could derive from TRBD1 or TRBD2 (5 bases each). Germline lookup yields CDR1 MNHEY and CDR2 SMNVEV (reference sequence). The V end was cut by 4 bases, the J end by 5 bases, with 18 bases between. This CDR3 has 15 amino acids. The CDR3 bases are TGTGCCAGCAGTTCCGGGCCCTGGGGGAACAACGAGCAGTACTTC. This gives the protein CASSSGPWGNNEQYF.

V usage is TRBV7-9 and J usage is TRBJ2-3; a weak D match, TRBD2 (5 bases). V was shortened by 1 base and J by 4 bases, with 15 bases between the two germline ends. CDR1 and CDR2 from the germline V gene are SEHNR and FQNEAQ (reference sequence). The CDR3 sequence is 16 residues long. The CDR3 nucleotides are TGTGCCAGCAGCTTAGATTATGTGGGAGTGGCAGATACGCAGTATTTT. Translated: CASSLDYVGVADTQYF.

V is TRBV10-1 and J is TRBJ1-5; D unresolved. V was shortened by 4 bases and J by 6 bases, with 7 bases between the two germline ends. This CDR3 spans 12 amino acids. Germline V gene data show CDR1 as WNHNN and CDR2 as SYGVQD (reference sequence). The CDR3 DNA reads TGCGCCAGCAGTGCGGGAACTCAGCCCCAGCATTTT. Translating gives CASSAGTQPQHF.

The J gene is TRBJ2-2, the V gene TRBV28; 8 bases match TRBD2. The CDR3 runs 14 residues. Germline V gene lookup returns CDR1 MDHEN and CDR2 SYDVKM. Trimming cost V 6 bases and J 8 bases; bases outside gene matches: 8. The CDR3 here is CASSLAGWTGELFF. CDR3 DNA: TGTGCCAGCAGCTTAGCGGGGTGGACGGGGGAGCTGTTTTTT.

The chain couples TRBV19 to TRBJ2-7, with a possible D match to TRBD1 (6 bases). Trimming removed 6 bases at V and 3 bases at J, with 21 bases between. From germline, CDR1 is LNHDA and CDR2 SQIVND (reference sequence). The CDR3 covers 16 residues. CDR3 amino acids: CASSPTSTGFVYEQYF. Here the CDR3 DNA reads TGTGCCAGTAGCCCGACCTCCACAGGGTTTGTCTACGAGCAGTACTTC.

The chain combines TRBV11-1 with TRBJ2-7; TRBD1 matches at 9 bases. CDR3 length: 15 amino acids. Germline V gives CDR1 SGHAT, CDR2 FQDESV (reference sequence). V trimming: 5 bases; J trimming: 3 bases; junction bases outside the gene matches: 8. DNA of the CDR3: TGTGCCAGCAGCCCCGGGACAGGGCCGTACTACGAGCAGTACTTC. Translated, it gives CASSPGTGPYYEQYF.

This clone was counted ten times or more. The chain joins TRBV7-8 to TRBJ1-2; 7 positions match TRBD1. This CDR3 has 13 residues. With V trimmed by 4 bases and J by 3 bases, 2 bases remained unmatched. Germline CDR1 and CDR2: SGHVS and FQNEAQ. The CDR3 spells CASSSGQDYGYTF. In DNA, the CDR3 is TGTGCCAGCAGCTCCGGACAGGACTATGGCTACACCTTC.

The chain employs TRBV5-1 and TRBJ2-7; 9 bases line up with TRBD2. V shed 5 bases, J shed 4 bases, and the junction held 10 bases outside the gene matches. The CDR3 totals 15 residues. Germline CDR1 SGHRS, CDR2 YFSETQ. The CDR3 DNA is TGCGCCAGCAGACCGGGCGGGGGGGCTGAATACGAGCAGTACTTC. This codes for CASRPGGGAEYEQYF.

Concerning this clone: The same CDR3 arises from other DNA sequences in this sample as well. This chain joins TRBV29-1 and TRBJ2-7; D may be TRBD2 (5 bases). Germline V gene data show CDR1 as SQVTM and CDR2 as ANQGSEA. V lost 3 bases, J lost 0 bases, and 9 bases lay in between. The CDR3 consists of 13 residues. CDR3 sequence (DNA): TGCAGCGTTGAGGCCAGCGGCTCCTACGAGCAGTACTTC. Its protein product is CSVEASGSYEQYF.

The V gene is TRBV19, the J gene TRBJ2-5, with a weak D call TRBD1 (5 bases). Between the trimmed V and J ends, which lost 1 base and 3 bases, there was a span of 9 bases. Germline lookup yields CDR1 LNHDA and CDR2 SQIVND (reference sequence). CDR3 length: 14 amino acids. DNA for the CDR3: TGTGCCAGTAGTATAGCAGGGTATGAAGAGACCCAGTACTTC. Translated, it gives CASSIAGYEETQYF.

There are a few counts of this clone. The CDR3 protein is CASSPTRGSNQPQHF. As DNA, the CDR3 is TGTGCCAGCAGCCCCACGAGGGGTTCCAATCAGCCCCAGCATTTT. The chain recombines TRBV7-8 with TRBJ1-5, with D perhaps TRBD1 (5 bases). Trimming took off 5 bases at V and 3 bases at J, with 14 bases between the two ends. Germline CDR1 and CDR2: SGHVS and FQNEAQ. The CDR3 spans 15 residues. Full variable domain (remainder filled in from reference TRBV7-8 and TRBJ1-5): GAGVSQSPRYKVAKRGQDVALRCDPISGHVSLFWYQQALGQGPEFLTYFQNEAQLDKSGLPSDRFFAERPEGSVSTLKIQRTQQEDSAVYLCASSPTRGSNQPQHFGDGTRLSIL.

In this sample, this clone turned up once. The chain has TRBV7-8 and TRBJ2-1; either TRBD1 or TRBD2 may fit D (6 bases each). Trimming pared 3 bases from V and 6 bases from J, leaving 18 bases between. Germline V gives CDR1 SGHVS, CDR2 FQNEAQ. This CDR3 comprises 16 residues. The CDR3 sequence is CASSLLLQGGVNEQFF. The CDR3 DNA reads TGTGCCAGCAGCTTGTTATTACAGGGAGGTGTCAATGAGCAGTTCTTC.

The genes are TRBV19 and TRBJ1-2; weak D call: TRBD1 (6 bases). V lost 5 bases and J lost 2, with 21 bases in between. CDR1 and CDR2 from the germline V gene are LNHDA and SQIVND (reference sequence). The CDR3 is made up of 17 amino acids. This chain's CDR3 is CASSPRRGQGLNYGYTF. In DNA, the CDR3 is TGTGCCAGTAGTCCCCGGCGTGGGCAGGGGCTAAACTATGGCTACACCTTC.